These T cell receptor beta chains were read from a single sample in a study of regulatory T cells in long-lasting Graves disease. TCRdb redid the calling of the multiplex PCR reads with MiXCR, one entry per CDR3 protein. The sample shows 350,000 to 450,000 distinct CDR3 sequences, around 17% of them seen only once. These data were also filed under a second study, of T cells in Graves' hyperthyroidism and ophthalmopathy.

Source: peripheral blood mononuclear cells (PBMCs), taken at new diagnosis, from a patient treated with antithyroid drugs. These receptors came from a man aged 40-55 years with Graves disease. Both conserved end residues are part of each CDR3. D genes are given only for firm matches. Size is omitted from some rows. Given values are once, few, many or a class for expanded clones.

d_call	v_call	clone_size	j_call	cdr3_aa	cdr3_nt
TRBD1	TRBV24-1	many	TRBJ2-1	CATSDWTGVYNEQFF	TGTGCCACCAGTGATTGGACAGGGGTATACAATGAGCAGTTCTTC
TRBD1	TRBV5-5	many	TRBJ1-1	CASSLGQGPDTEAFF	TGTGCCAGCAGCCTGGGACAGGGTCCGGACACTGAAGCTTTCTTT
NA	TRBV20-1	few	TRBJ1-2	CSARDRRFGSNYGYTF	TGCAGTGCTAGAGATCGGAGATTTGGATCGAACTATGGCTACACCTTC
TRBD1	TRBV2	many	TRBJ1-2	CASSVIVGGAGYTF	TGTGCCAGCAGTGTTATTGTAGGGGGCGCTGGCTACACCTTC
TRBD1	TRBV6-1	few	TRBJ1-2	CATQDRVGYTF	TGTGCCACTCAAGACAGGGTGGGCTACACCTTC
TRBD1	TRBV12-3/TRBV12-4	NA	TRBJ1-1	CASSKSTGQWNTEAFF	TGTGCCAGCAGTAAGTCGACAGGGCAGTGGAACACTGAAGCTTTCTTT
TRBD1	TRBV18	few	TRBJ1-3	CASSPQGQVSGNTIYF	TGTGCCAGCTCACCGCAGGGACAGGTCTCTGGAAACACCATATATTTT
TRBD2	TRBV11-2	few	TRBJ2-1	CASSLGLAGGSSYNEQFF	TGTGCCAGCAGCTTAGGACTAGCGGGAGGGAGCTCCTACAATGAGCAGTTCTTC
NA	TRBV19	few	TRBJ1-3	CASSLFTGSGNTIYF	TGTGCCAGTAGTCTTTTCACCGGATCTGGAAACACCATATATTTT
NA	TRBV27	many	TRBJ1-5	CASSATWGNQPQHF	TGTGCCAGCAGTGCAACATGGGGAAATCAGCCCCAGCATTTT
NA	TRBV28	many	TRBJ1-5	CASSFIQGSYQPQHF	TGTGCCAGCAGTTTTATTCAAGGGTCATATCAGCCCCAGCATTTT